These 28 T cell receptor beta chains share one sample of origin, sequenced in a study of follicular helper T cells after annual influenza vaccination. Time point in this sample: 2015-2016 season, 7 days after influenza vaccination. Sequenced by immunoSEQ multiplex PCR; TCRdb stores in-frame clones only, minus some. The data hold 810 or so clones, with 55% to 75% observed a single time. This specimen was CXCR5+ CD38+ circulating T follicular helper cells from blood, taken 7 days after influenza vaccination. Subset of the sample: circulating Tfh, non-naive CD4+CXCR5+PD-1+ (ICOS+CD38+ or ICOS-CD38-). The receptors derive from an adult who received the influenza vaccine.

The genes are TRBV11-3 and TRBJ1-2; a weak D match, TRBD1 (5 bases). The CDR3 contains 15 residues. CDR1 SGHNT and CDR2 YENEEA come from the germline V gene. Trimming left V 3 bases short and J 8 bases short, with 19 bases between. The CDR3 DNA reads as TGTGCCAGCAGCTTCGGTTCACACGGGGCGGTGGGCTACACCTTC. Its translation is CASSFGSHGAVGYTF.

Points on this clone: Its ends do not fully match the called genes, so a read error is possible. The chain couples TRBV7-7 to TRBJ2-5; 7 nucleotides match TRBD2. The CDR3 loop spans 16 amino acids. Germline V CDR1 and CDR2: SSHAT, FNYEAQ (reference sequence). CDR3 sequence: CASSLGTSVSQETQYF. CDR3 nucleotides: TGTGCTAGCAGCTTAGGAACTAGCGTCAGCCAAGAGACCCAGTACTTC.

The chain joins TRBV4-3 to TRBJ1-2, with D possibly being TRBD1 (5 bases). The CDR3 is made up of 16 amino acids. In germline, CDR1 is LGHNA, CDR2 YSLEER. Trimming left V 0 bases short and J 4 bases short, with 15 bases between. CDR3 DNA: TGCGCCAGCAGCCAAGATTGGGGGAGGGACGGCTATGGCTACACCTTC. Protein product: CASSQDWGRDGYGYTF.

The chain employs TRBV9 and TRBJ1-6; 10 nucleotides line up with TRBD1. CDR1 is SGDLS and CDR2 is YYNGEE in the germline V gene. J was trimmed by 10 bases and V by 3 bases; bases with no gene match: 4. The CDR3 has 14 amino acids. This CDR3 reads CASSGQGAGSPLHF. CDR3 nucleotides: TGTGCCAGCAGCGGACAGGGGGCAGGATCACCCCTCCACTTT.

This clone was seen a single time. This chain links TRBV4-3 with TRBJ2-1; unclear D gene. Germline CDR1 LGHNA, CDR2 YSLEER. V lost 0 bases and J 3 bases, leaving 12 bases between the germline ends. The CDR3 extends over 16 amino acids. The DNA for the CDR3 is TGCGCCAGCAGCCAAGAGCTTGGGCTAGTCTACAATGAGCAGTTCTTC. Encoded protein: CASSQELGLVYNEQFF.

This clone was detected only once. This chain links TRBV5-4 with TRBJ2-3; the match to TRBD2 covers 8 bases. CDR3 size: 16 residues. Germline loops: CDR1 SGHNT, CDR2 YYREEE (reference sequence). V gave up 1 base and J gave up 7 bases; unmatched junction bases: 11. The CDR3 DNA reads as TGTGCCAGCAGCTTGTCCAGCGGGGGCCGTGGGAATACGCAGTATTTT. This encodes CASSLSSGGRGNTQYF.

This chain links TRBV19 with TRBJ1-2, with 7 bases identical to TRBD1. The V gene end was trimmed by 2 bases and the J gene end by 0 bases; junction bases not matched to a gene: 9. This CDR3 contains 17 residues. The germline gives CDR1 LNHDA, CDR2 SQIVND (reference sequence). DNA of the CDR3: TGTGCCAGTAGTATATCGTCAGGGGGTAGAGCTAACTATGGCTACACCTTC. Translation gives CASSISSGGRANYGYTF. Full variable domain (missing parts from reference TRBV19 and TRBJ1-2): DGGITQSPKYLFRKEGQNVTLSCEQNLNHDAMYWYRQDPGQGLRLIYYSQIVNDFQKGDIAEGYSVSREKKESFPLTVTSAQKNPTAFYLCASSISSGGRANYGYTFGSGTRLTVV.

Notes on this clone: Other DNA sequences in this sample translate to the same CDR3. The chain joins TRBV12-1 to TRBJ1-5. TRBV12-1 is given as a pseudogene. The CDR3 extends over 15 amino acids. The chain's CDR3 is CASTSLRDWNQPQHF. CDR3 DNA sequence: TGTGCCAGCACGTCCCTCAGGGACTGGAATCAGCCCCAGCATTTT.

This sequence joins TRBV4-1 and TRBJ2-5; 8 nucleotides match TRBD2. The CDR3 has 14 amino acids. V shed 1 base and J 5 bases; nucleotides not matched to a gene: 3. Germline CDR1 is MGHRA and CDR2 is YSYEKL. DNA for the CDR3: TGCGCCAGCAGCCAAGGCGGGGGGTGGGAGACCCAGTACTTC. Translation gives CASSQGGGWETQYF.

This chain connects TRBV7-7 to TRBJ2-2; TRBD2 matches at 8 bases. The CDR3 is 16 amino acids. Germline CDR1 and CDR2: SSHAT and FNYEAQ (reference sequence). J lost 4 bases, V lost 2 bases, and 6 bases had no gene match. The chain's CDR3 is CASSLSASGFTGELFF. In nucleotides, the CDR3 is TGTGCCAGCAGCTTATCGGCTAGCGGGTTCACCGGGGAGCTGTTTTTT.

The genes are TRBV29-1 and TRBJ2-2; D may be TRBD1 (5 bases). V shed 7 bases and J shed 0 bases, with 9 bases lying between them. This CDR3 contains 13 residues. Germline CDR1 reads SQVTM; CDR2 reads ANQGSEA. The CDR3 reads CSGRGTNTGELFF. In nucleotides, the CDR3 is TGCAGCGGTAGGGGCACGAACACCGGGGAGCTGTTTTTT.

As for this clone: This specimen includes other DNA sequences encoding the same CDR3. The V gene is TRBV2, the J gene TRBJ1-1, with a weak D call TRBD1 (6 bases). Germline V gives CDR1 SNHLY, CDR2 FYNNEI. This CDR3 spans 14 amino acids. Trimming removed 5 bases from V and 1 base from J, with 11 bases in between. The CDR3 region is CASSFSRGNTEAFF. The CDR3 region has the DNA TGTGCCAGCAGTTTCTCCAGGGGGAACACTGAAGCTTTCTTT.

The V call is TRBV4-1, the J call TRBJ1-2; 10 bases agree with TRBD1. The germline gives CDR1 MGHRA, CDR2 YSYEKL. The CDR3 is 14 amino acids. V gave up 4 bases and J gave up 3 bases; unmatched junction bases: 2. CDR3 DNA sequence: TGCGCCAGCAGCCGACAGGGGGCGGACTATGGCTACACCTTC. Translating it yields CASSRQGADYGYTF.

The chain couples TRBV9 to TRBJ2-7, with D perhaps matching TRBD1 (6 bases). The V end was cut by 0 bases, the J end by 12 bases, with 22 bases between. Germline CDR1 SGDLS, CDR2 YYNGEE. CDR3 length: 15 residues. CDR3 loop: CASSVAGDILSQRYF. CDR3 coding DNA: TGTGCCAGCAGCGTAGCTGGGGACATCCTCTCTCAGCGGTACTTC.

The rearrangement uses TRBV4-3 and TRBJ1-2; tentatively, D is TRBD1 (5 bases). CDR3 length: 14 residues. V dropped 1 base and J dropped 4 bases, with 10 bases sitting between them. CDR1 is LGHNA and CDR2 is YSLEER in the germline V gene. The CDR3 here is CASSQVGLAYGYTF. In DNA, the CDR3 is TGCGCCAGCAGCCAAGTGGGGCTGGCCTATGGCTACACCTTC.

The J gene is TRBJ2-2, the V gene TRBV6-5; D is unclear. CDR1 is MNHEY and CDR2 is SVGAGI in the germline V gene. V was clipped by 5 bases and J by 2 bases, with 9 bases between them. The CDR3 loop spans 14 amino acids. The CDR3: CASSVGHNTGELFF. In DNA, the CDR3 is TGTGCCAGCAGTGTAGGCCACAACACCGGGGAGCTGTTTTTT.

V is TRBV5-6 and J is TRBJ1-3; D gene unclear. CDR3 length: 17 residues. Germline CDR1 SGHDT, CDR2 YYEEEE. V was trimmed by 4 bases and J by 2 bases, leaving 19 bases between them. Here the CDR3 DNA reads TGTGCCAGCAGCCGCAACGCGGGGTATAGTGCTGGAAACACCATATATTTT. It yields the protein CASSRNAGYSAGNTIYF.

This clone was seen a few times. Other DNA sequences in the sample encode the same CDR3. The V call is TRBV7-2, the J call TRBJ1-1; 9 nucleotides align to TRBD1. CDR3 length: 14 residues. The junction had 3 bases not matched to a gene; V was cut back by 3 bases and J by 4 bases. Germline values: CDR1 SGHTA, CDR2 FQGNSA. CDR3 in amino acids: CASSLGQGSTEAFF. In nucleotides, the CDR3 is TGTGCCAGCAGCTTGGGACAGGGATCCACTGAAGCTTTCTTT.

The rearrangement links TRBV5-1 to TRBJ2-3; the match to TRBD1 covers 9 bases. The V gene's germline CDR1 is SGHRS and CDR2 YFSETQ. J was trimmed by 3 bases and V by 4 bases; bases with no gene match: 9. This CDR3 comprises 16 residues. The CDR3 spells CASSLGQGSVTDTQYF. In nucleotides, the CDR3 is TGCGCCAGCAGCCTAGGACAGGGGAGTGTGACAGATACGCAGTATTTT.

This clone turned up a few times. At one boundary the junction diverges from the germline segment, which might be a read error. The chain is built from TRBV5-6 and TRBJ2-3, with 9 bases that match TRBD2. The CDR3 covers 14 residues. CDR1 and CDR2 (germline): SGHDT, YYEEEE. The CDR3 DNA reads TGTGCCAGCAGCCTCTGGCGGGGGCCTAGCGGGGAGCTTTTT. Its translation: CASSLWRGPSGELF.

This clone has only one observation. The chain couples TRBV5-1 to TRBJ2-3; D tentatively fits TRBD1 or TRBD2 (6 bases each). CDR1 is SGHRS, CDR2 YFSETQ, per germline. V lost 2 bases and J 6 bases, leaving 13 bases between the germline ends. The CDR3 consists of 14 residues. As DNA, the CDR3 is TGCGCCAGCAGCTTTCGGGGGCCAGACGATACGCAGTATTTT. It translates to CASSFRGPDDTQYF.

This clone is labeled as large. V gene TRBV6-1 combines with J gene TRBJ1-5, with D tentatively TRBD1 (6 bases). V was shortened by 4 bases and J by 1 base, with 14 bases between the two germline ends. CDR1 MNHNS and CDR2 SASEGT come from the germline V gene. The CDR3 runs to 16 residues. The CDR3 spells CASSAPRQASNQPQHF. The DNA for the CDR3 is TGTGCCAGCAGTGCCCCCCGACAGGCGAGCAATCAGCCCCAGCATTTT.

Only one count was recorded for this clone. The chain joins TRBV4-3 to TRBJ2-2; no definite D call. The CDR3 totals 15 residues. The germline gives CDR1 LGHNA, CDR2 YSLEER. Trimming left V 3 bases short and J 3 bases short, with 11 bases between. The CDR3, as DNA: TGCGCCAGCAGCCAGACGGGTCTATACACCGGGGAGCTGTTTTTT. Residues: CASSQTGLYTGELFF.

The chain couples TRBV7-3 to TRBJ2-3; no firm D call. This CDR3 region has 14 residues. V was trimmed by 2 bases and J by 1 base, leaving 7 bases between them. The V gene's germline CDR1 is SGHTA and CDR2 FQGTGA. The CDR3 DNA sequence: TGTGCCAGCAGCTTAGGTCTGGGCACAGATACGCAGTATTTT. It yields the protein CASSLGLGTDTQYF.

This rearrangement joins TRBV18 to TRBJ2-2; a possible D gene is TRBD2 (6 bases). This CDR3 comprises 18 residues. In germline, CDR1 is KGHSH, CDR2 LQKENI. V was trimmed by 4 bases and J by 4 bases, leaving 22 bases between them. The CDR3 loop is CASSQTGRRGQSTGELFF. In DNA form, the CDR3 reads TGTGCCAGCTCACAAACCGGGCGGCGGGGCCAGAGCACCGGGGAGCTGTTTTTT.

This clone was counted a single time. The V gene is TRBV4-1, the J gene TRBJ2-3; TRBD1 or TRBD2 may be the D gene (7 bases each). This CDR3 contains 18 residues. Looked up from germline, CDR1 is MGHRA and CDR2 is YSYEKL. With 1 base removed from V and 3 bases from J, the gap between germline ends came to 20 bases. The CDR3 sequence: CASSQVGTGTAGTDTQYF. The CDR3 nucleotides read TGCGCCAGCAGCCAAGTGGGGACCGGGACAGCGGGGACAGATACGCAGTATTTT.

The CDR3 loop reads CSEEGDYGYTF. The CDR3 nucleotides read TGCAGTGAGGAAGGTGACTATGGCTACACCTTC. The chain recombines TRBV20-1 with TRBJ1-2; D is unresolved. V was shortened by 7 bases and J by 3 bases, with 9 bases between the two germline ends. Germline values: CDR1 DFQATT, CDR2 SNEGSKA (reference sequence). There are 11 residues in the CDR3.

The V gene is TRBV4-2, the J gene TRBJ2-2, with D tentatively TRBD2 (6 bases). CDR3 length: 15 residues. V was trimmed by 8 bases and J by 1 base, leaving 14 bases between them. The germline CDR1 and CDR2 sequences are LGHNA and YNFKEQ. The CDR3 loop reads CASLGNGGNTGELFF. DNA of the CDR3: TGTGCCAGCCTGGGGAACGGGGGGAACACCGGGGAGCTGTTTTTT.